What follows are 15 T cell receptor beta chains derived from one specimen sequenced in a study of radiotherapy plus CTLA-4 blockade in lung cancer. The repertoire was sequenced with immunoSEQ multiplex PCR; TCRdb's copy has only in-frame clones and lacks some. The sample contains 50,000 or so clones, roughly three quarters of which appear only once. The input for sequencing was peripheral blood, taken from a patient treated with radiotherapy plus ipilimumab. These receptors were collected from a human donor with non-small cell lung cancer who had stable disease on radiotherapy plus ipilimumab.

This chain connects TRBV7-9 to TRBJ2-5, with D hard to call. V was pared by 4 bases and J by 8 bases, with 11 bases between. Per the germline V gene, CDR1 is SEHNR and CDR2 is FQNEAQ (reference sequence). There are 12 residues in the CDR3. CDR3 sequence (DNA): TGTGCCAGCAGCTACACCTCGGCCACCCAGTACTTC. Encoded protein: CASSYTSATQYF.

The J gene is TRBJ1-1, the V gene TRBV5-6; tentatively, D is TRBD1 (5 bases). Germline CDR1 is SGHDT and CDR2 is YYEEEE. This CDR3 comprises 16 residues. Trimming cost V 0 bases and J 1 base, with 13 bases left between them. The CDR3 sequence: CASSLDGGGWNTEAFF. The CDR3 DNA sequence: TGTGCCAGCAGCTTGGATGGGGGTGGGTGGAACACTGAAGCTTTCTTT.

This clone has more than one count but fewer than ten. This chain's CDR3 is CASNQPPGERAFF. CDR3 coding DNA: TGTGCCAGCAACCAACCACCGGGGGAAAGGGCTTTCTTT. The genes are TRBV7-9 and TRBJ1-1; D possibly corresponds to TRBD1 (5 bases). This CDR3 is built from 13 residues. V was cut by 7 bases and J by 11 bases, with 20 bases left in between. Germline assignment: CDR1 SEHNR and CDR2 FQNEAQ (reference sequence).

This clone occurred once. The V and J genes are TRBV4-1 and TRBJ1-2, with 8 nucleotides matching TRBD1. V dropped 1 base and J dropped 2; count of bases not matched to a gene: 6. The CDR3 spans 16 residues. Germline V gene sequence: CDR1 MGHRA, CDR2 YSYEKL. CDR3 sequence (DNA): TGCGCCAGCAGCCAAGTTTCTCAGGGGGCCAACTATGGCTACACCTTC. Protein sequence: CASSQVSQGANYGYTF.

The chain joins TRBV18 to TRBJ2-7; D may be TRBD2 (6 bases). CDR3 length: 13 amino acids. Germline assignment: CDR1 KGHSH and CDR2 LQKENI. Trimming took 3 bases from V and 6 from J, leaving 12 bases between them. CDR3 DNA sequence: TGTGCCAGCTCACCCCTGGCGGAGGGCGAGCAGTACGTC. Amino acids: CASSPLAEGEQYV.

Note on this clone: Additional DNA sequences in this sample encode the identical CDR3. The chain has TRBV14 and TRBJ1-1, with a tentative D call TRBD1 (6 bases). Germline V gene lookup returns CDR1 SGHDN and CDR2 FVKESK. The ends were cut back, 0 bases at V and 1 base at J, with 12 bases in the middle. The CDR3 loop spans 16 amino acids. The CDR3, as DNA: TGTGCCAGCAGCCAAGATTTTGGGACACGGAACACTGAAGCTTTCTTT. Its protein is CASSQDFGTRNTEAFF.

In this sample, this clone turned up a few times. The chain uses TRBV19 and TRBJ1-4; D perhaps matches TRBD1 (5 bases). CDR1 is LNHDA, CDR2 SQIVND, per germline (reference sequence). The CDR3 consists of 16 residues. V dropped 9 bases and J dropped 6 bases, with 23 bases sitting between them. The CDR3 DNA sequence: TGTGCCAGCACAACTGTTGGAGGGGATCGGGATGAAAAACTGTTTTTT. Protein product: CASTTVGGDRDEKLFF.

This clone was picked up a small number of times. The V and J genes are TRBV6-5 and TRBJ1-6; D is unresolved. The CDR3 runs to 13 residues. V was clipped by 5 bases and J by 6 bases, with 8 bases between them. The germline V gene encodes CDR1 MNHEY and CDR2 SVGAGI. The CDR3: CASSEAINSPLHF. The CDR3 DNA follows: TGTGCCAGCAGTGAGGCCATTAATTCACCCCTCCACTTT.

This clone was observed a few times. The CDR3 sequence is CASSSPDSGYGYTF. CDR3 sequence (DNA): TGTGCCAGCAGTTCGCCGGACAGCGGTTATGGCTACACCTTC. The chain joins TRBV6-5 to TRBJ1-2; possible D gene TRBD1, 6 bases. CDR3 length equals 14 residues. Between the trimmed V and J ends, which lost 4 bases and 5 bases, there was a span of 14 bases. CDR1 MNHEY and CDR2 SVGAGI come from the germline V gene.

The chain is built from TRBV11-2 and TRBJ2-7; TRBD2 is a possible D gene (6 bases). The ends were cut back, 2 bases at V and 5 bases at J, with 13 bases in the middle. Per germline, CDR1 SGHAT and CDR2 FQNNGV. The CDR3 spans 14 residues. CDR3 amino acids: CASSLRGFEDEQYF. The CDR3 bases are TGTGCCAGCAGCTTACGGGGGTTTGAGGACGAGCAGTACTTC.

CDR3 sequence: CASSLGIHNEQFF. CDR3 bases: TGCGCCAGCAGCTTGGGAATACACAATGAGCAGTTCTTC. This chain connects TRBV5-1 to TRBJ2-1, with D unclear. V was pared by 0 bases and J by 5 bases, with 6 bases between. CDR3 length equals 13 residues. Germline assignment: CDR1 SGHRS and CDR2 YFSETQ.

CDR3 protein: CASSGGRTGNTIYF. CDR3 nucleotides: TGTGCCAGCAGTGGGGGTCGAACTGGAAACACCATATATTTT. The chain carries TRBV27 and TRBJ1-3; tentatively, D is TRBD1 (5 bases). The V end lost 5 bases, the J end lost 2 bases, and 10 bases lay between the germline ends. Germline-derived CDR1 and CDR2 are MNHEY and SMNVEV (reference sequence). This CDR3 is 14 amino acids long.

The chain combines TRBV7-2 with TRBJ2-2; 7 bases align to TRBD2. The junction had 9 bases not matched to a gene; V was cut back by 3 bases and J by 2 bases. The germline V gene has CDR1 SGHTA and CDR2 FQGNSA. This CDR3 region has 17 residues. CDR3 in amino acids: CASSFPGGVTNTGELFF. The CDR3 coding sequence is TGTGCCAGCAGCTTTCCGGGGGGTGTAACTAACACCGGGGAGCTGTTTTTT.

This clone was recorded once. The genes are TRBV10-3 and TRBJ2-5; unclear D gene. Looked up from germline, CDR1 is ENHRY and CDR2 is SYGVKD. The CDR3 has 13 residues. Trimming left V 4 bases short and J 2 bases short, with 8 bases between. CDR3 DNA sequence: TGTGCCATCAGTGCTCCCCAACAAGAGACCCAGTACTTC. Its translation: CAISAPQQETQYF.

In this sample, this clone turned up a few times. The rearrangement uses TRBV9 and TRBJ1-1; TRBD1 matches at 7 bases. The CDR3 totals 12 residues. V lost 3 bases, J lost 5 bases, and 1 base stayed unmatched. Germline V CDR1 and CDR2: SGDLS, YYNGEE. CDR3 nucleotides: TGTGCCAGCAGCGCAGGGGGAACTGAAGCTTTCTTT. It encodes CASSAGGTEAFF.